The present TCR beta chain was sequenced within a study of T-cell reconstitution after alpha-beta-depleted transplantation in children (dated by TCRdb to 2016 to 2018). For context, the study as a whole: Using TCR repertoire profiling, the study quantitatively followed how T-cell immune reconstitution unfolded in children after TCRalphabeta/CD19-depleted allogeneic hematopoietic cell transplantation.

What the research found in general, with its limitations: The apparently early recovery of alphabetaT-cell counts about two months after transplant reportedly depended on only several hundred rapidly expanded clones that came from non-depleted graft cells. In some patients, high TCRbeta diversity at day 60 was attributed to recipient T cells and intrathymic progenitors that had survived conditioning. Over subsequent months, a decline in hyperexpanded clone frequencies was noted, and after one year, T-cell counts and TCRbeta diversity were mostly ascribed to newly produced T cells.

Library prep was done by PCR. Instrument used: Illumina HiSeq 2500. TCR library preparation used molecular barcoding, with unique molecular identifiers applied to normalize quantification of the TCRbeta repertoire. TCRdb itself trimmed the public reads at Q25 with fastp, ran MiXCR and retained productive beta chains. Entries are consolidated by CDR3 protein sequence, retaining the most common genes and DNA. The sample contains a few hundred thousand distinct CDR3 sequences, 27% of them found a single time. The top ten constitute approximately 39% of the sample. Per the publication, the treatment or condition label means: allogeneic hematopoietic cell transplantation with graft depleted of TCRalphabeta T cells and CD19 B cells. The children who served as transplant recipients had been given grafts of TCRalphabeta/CD19-depleted allogeneic hematopoietic cells. Of note for this clonotype: It has no known antigen specificity. Base qualities were left out, and no much larger clone turns up one base away.

Reading from cysteine to phenylalanine, the CDR3 counts 18 amino acids. The DNA shown is the 54-base CDR3, in frame from base 1. From the germline V gene, CDR1 is MNHEY and CDR2 is SVGEGT. Unmatched junction bases come to 12, with V trimmed by 2 bases and J by 3 bases. The specimen comprised PBMCs, sampled before TCRalphabeta/CD19-depleted stem cell transplant. The V and J genes are TRBV6-2 or TRBV6-3 and TRBJ2-3, with 9 junctional bases fitting TRBD2. This sequence originates from a boy less than two years old with Wiskott-Aldrich syndrome, due to receive a stem cell transplant. The sequence in DNA is TGTGCCAGCAGTTACCCGAGCGTTAGCGGGAGTAGGACAGATACGCAGTATTTT. Translated, it reads CASSYPSVSGSRTDTQYF.